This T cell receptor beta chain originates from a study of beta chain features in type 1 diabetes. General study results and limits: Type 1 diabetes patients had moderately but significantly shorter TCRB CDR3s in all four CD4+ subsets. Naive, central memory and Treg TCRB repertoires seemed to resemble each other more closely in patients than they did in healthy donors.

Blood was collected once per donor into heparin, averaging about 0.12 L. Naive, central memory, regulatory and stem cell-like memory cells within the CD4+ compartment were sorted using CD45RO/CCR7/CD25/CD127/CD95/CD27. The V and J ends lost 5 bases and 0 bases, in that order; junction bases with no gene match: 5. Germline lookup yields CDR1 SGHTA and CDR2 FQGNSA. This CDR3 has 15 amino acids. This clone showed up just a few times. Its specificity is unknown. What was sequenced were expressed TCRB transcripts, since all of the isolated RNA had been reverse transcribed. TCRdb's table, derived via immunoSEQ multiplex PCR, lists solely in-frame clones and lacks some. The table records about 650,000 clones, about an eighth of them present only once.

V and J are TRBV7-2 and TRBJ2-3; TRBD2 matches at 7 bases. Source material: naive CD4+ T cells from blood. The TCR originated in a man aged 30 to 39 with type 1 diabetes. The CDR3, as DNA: TGTGCCAGCAGCCAGTGGGACTACAGCACAGATACGCAGTATTTT. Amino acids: CASSQWDYSTDTQYF.